This TCR beta chain was profiled in a study of response to subunit inactivated influenza vaccine. This clonotype turned up a few times. Antigen: not known. The germline V and J ends were trimmed by 1 base and 6 bases, with 10 bases remaining between them. The CDR3 spans 13 residues. Germline-derived CDR1 and CDR2 are DFQATT and SNEGSKA (reference sequence). Study-level findings and limits: Authors suggested seasonal influenza vaccinations each recruit few new T cells.

TCRdb recomputed calls from the RT-PCR reads with MiXCR, one row per CDR3 protein. The sample carries approximately 490,000 distinct CDR3 sequences, 7.2% recorded once. The material sequenced was PBMCs from blood, taken less than 30 months after vaccination. The TCR comes from a man between 50 and 75 years old who received an inactivated influenza vaccine. The chain is built from TRBV20-1 and TRBJ2-4; perhaps D is TRBD1 or TRBD2 (5 bases each). CDR3 sequence (DNA): TGCAGTGCTAGAGTCGGGACCTCAAACATTCAGTACTTC. It encodes CSARVGTSNIQYF.